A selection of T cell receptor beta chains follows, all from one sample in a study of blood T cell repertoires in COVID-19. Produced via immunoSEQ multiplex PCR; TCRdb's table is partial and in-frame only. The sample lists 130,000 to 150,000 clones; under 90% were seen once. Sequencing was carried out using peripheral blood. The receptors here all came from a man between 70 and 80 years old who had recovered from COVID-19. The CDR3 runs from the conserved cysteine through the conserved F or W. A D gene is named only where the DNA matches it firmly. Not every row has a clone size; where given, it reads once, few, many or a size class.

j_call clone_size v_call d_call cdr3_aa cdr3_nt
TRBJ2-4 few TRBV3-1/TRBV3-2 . CASSQPGRNIQYF TGTGCCAGCAGCCAACCAGGGAGGAACATTCAGTACTTC
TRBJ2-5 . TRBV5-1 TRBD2 CASSLRTSGSLWETQYF TGCGCCAGCAGCTTAAGGACTAGCGGGAGTCTTTGGGAGACCCAGTACTTC
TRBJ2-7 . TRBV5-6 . CASSFDPLRGEQYF TGTGCCAGCAGCTTTGACCCATTAAGAGGCGAGCAGTACTTC
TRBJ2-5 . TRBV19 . CASSMGLALQETQYF TGTGCCAGTAGTATGGGGCTAGCGCTCCAAGAGACCCAGTACTTC
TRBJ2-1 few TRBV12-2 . CASRLEPSGSSNEQFF TGTGCAAGTCGCCTAGAGCCTAGCGGGAGTTCGAATGAGCAGTTCTTC
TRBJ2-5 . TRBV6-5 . CASTSQWTQYF TGTGCCAGCACCTCTCAGTGGACCCAGTACTTC
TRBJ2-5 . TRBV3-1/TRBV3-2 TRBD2 CASSPGLAGAKETQYF TGTGCCAGCAGCCCCGGACTAGCGGGAGCAAAAGAGACCCAGTACTTC
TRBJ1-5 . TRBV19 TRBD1 CASSIDRGEGQENQPQHF TGTGCCAGTAGTATAGATCGAGGAGAAGGACAGGAGAACCAGCCCCAGCATTTT
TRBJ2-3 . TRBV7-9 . CASSLTLETDTQYF TGTGCCAGCAGCCTCACTCTAGAAACAGATACGCAGTATTTT
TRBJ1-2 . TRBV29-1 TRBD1 CSVEAQGPHGYTF TGCAGCGTTGAGGCACAGGGGCCCCATGGCTACACCTTC
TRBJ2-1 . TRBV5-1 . CASSLAPGTPEQFF TGCGCCAGCAGCTTAGCCCCCGGGACTCCGGAGCAGTTCTTC
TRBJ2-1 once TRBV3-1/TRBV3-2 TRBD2 CASSRGLAGNEQFF TGTGCCAGCAGCCGCGGACTAGCGGGTAATGAGCAGTTCTTC
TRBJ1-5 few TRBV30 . CAWSPRGVRGQPQHF TGTGCCTGGAGTCCCCGGGGGGTCCGCGGGCAGCCCCAGCATTTT
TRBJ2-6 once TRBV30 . CAWSRRAGAAGANVLTF TGTGCCTGGAGTAGGAGGGCGGGGGCCGCTGGGGCCAACGTCCTGACTTTC
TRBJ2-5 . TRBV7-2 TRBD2 CASSPGLAGGNVETQYF TGTGCCAGCAGCCCAGGACTAGCGGGAGGAAATGTAGAGACCCAGTACTTC
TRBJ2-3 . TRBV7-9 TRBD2 CASSLSSGRNTQYF TGTGCCAGCAGCTTAAGTAGCGGGAGAAATACGCAGTATTTT
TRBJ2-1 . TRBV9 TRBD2 CASSLTFGLATYNEQFF TGTGCCAGCAGCCTAACTTTCGGACTAGCGACCTACAATGAGCAGTTCTTC
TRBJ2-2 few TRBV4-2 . CASSPRVGVGTGELFF TGTGCCAGCAGCCCTAGGGTGGGAGTGGGAACCGGGGAGCTGTTTTTT
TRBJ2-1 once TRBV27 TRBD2 CASSLTSGSHNEQFF TGTGCCAGCAGTTTGACTAGCGGGAGTCACAATGAGCAGTTCTTC
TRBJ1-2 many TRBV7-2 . CASSYEDRSYYGYTF TGTGCCAGCAGTTACGAGGACAGATCCTACTATGGCTACACCTTC
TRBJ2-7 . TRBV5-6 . CASSLGQKQYF TGTGCCAGCAGCTTGGGACAGAAGCAGTACTTC
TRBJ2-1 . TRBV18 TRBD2 CASSPQRDFREQFF TGTGCCAGCTCACCACAGCGGGACTTTCGTGAGCAGTTCTTC
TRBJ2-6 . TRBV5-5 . CASSIRDKSFSGANVLTF TGTGCCAGCAGCATCCGGGACAAGTCTTTTTCTGGGGCCAACGTCCTGACTTTC
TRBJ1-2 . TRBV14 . CASSQVRDGYTF TGTGCCAGCAGCCAAGTCAGGGATGGCTACACCTTC
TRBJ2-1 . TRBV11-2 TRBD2 CASNQRLAGGNEQFF TGTGCCAGCAACCAACGACTAGCGGGAGGCAATGAGCAGTTCTTC
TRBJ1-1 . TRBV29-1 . CSVAAGYTEAFF TGCAGCGTTGCCGCAGGGTACACTGAAGCTTTCTTT
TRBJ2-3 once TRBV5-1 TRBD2 CASSPTSLAGATDTQYF TGCGCCAGCAGCCCAACTAGCCTAGCGGGGGCCACAGATACGCAGTATTTT
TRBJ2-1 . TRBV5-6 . CASSPGGGVYNEQFF TGTGCCAGCAGCCCTGGGGGGGGCGTATACAATGAGCAGTTCTTC
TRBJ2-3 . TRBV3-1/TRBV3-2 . CASSQVGGWTQYF TGTGCCAGCAGCCAAGTAGGGGGTTGGACGCAGTATTTT
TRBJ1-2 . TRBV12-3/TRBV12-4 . CASSLSNSYGYTF TGTGCCAGCAGTTTAAGCAATTCTTATGGCTACACCTTC
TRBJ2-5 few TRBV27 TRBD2 CASSFRGLAGETQYF TGTGCCAGCAGTTTTCGGGGACTAGCGGGAGAGACCCAGTACTTC
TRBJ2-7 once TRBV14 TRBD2 CASSQDPTWTSGISGQYF TGTGCCAGCAGCCAAGACCCTACGTGGACTAGCGGGATCTCCGGGCAGTACTTC
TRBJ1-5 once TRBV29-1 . CSVAEGFQPQHF TGCAGCGTGGCTGAGGGCTTTCAGCCCCAGCATTTT
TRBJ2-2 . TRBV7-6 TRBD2 CASSLGTSGIWTGELFF TGTGCCAGCAGCCTGGGGACTAGCGGGATCTGGACCGGGGAGCTGTTTTTT
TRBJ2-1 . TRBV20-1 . CSASLRKGPYNEQFF TGCAGTGCTAGTCTCCGTAAGGGGCCCTACAATGAGCAGTTCTTC
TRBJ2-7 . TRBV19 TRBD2 CASSYLLAGENEQYF TGTGCCAGTAGCTATCTACTAGCGGGAGAAAACGAGCAGTACTTC
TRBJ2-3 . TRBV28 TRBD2 CASISGLAGPLDTQYF TGTGCCAGCATCTCGGGACTAGCGGGACCACTGGATACGCAGTATTTT
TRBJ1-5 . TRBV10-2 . CASSDPGGDGEPQHF TGCGCCAGCAGTGACCCCGGGGGGGACGGGGAGCCCCAGCATTTT
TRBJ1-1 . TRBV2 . CASRDGQGPGEAFF TGTGCCAGCAGGGATGGACAAGGCCCCGGTGAAGCTTTCTTT
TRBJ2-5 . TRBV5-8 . CASSNGRTQYF TGTGCCAGCAGCAACGGGAGGACCCAGTACTTC
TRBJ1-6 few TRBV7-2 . CASSLFMGGSPLHF TGTGCCAGCAGCCTCTTCATGGGGGGTTCACCCCTCCACTTT
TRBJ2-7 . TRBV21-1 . CASSKVSSGGYEQYF TGTGCCAGCAGCAAAGTTTCTAGCGGGGGCTACGAGCAGTACTTC
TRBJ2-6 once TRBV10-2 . CASSEYSGAGANVLTF TGCGCCAGCAGTGAATATTCGGGGGCTGGGGCCAACGTCCTGACTTTC
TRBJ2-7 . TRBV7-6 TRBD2 CASSRFSGSVNEQYF TGTGCCAGCAGCCGGTTTAGCGGGAGCGTCAACGAGCAGTACTTC
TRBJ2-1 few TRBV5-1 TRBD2 CATKLAGGPNEQFF TGCGCCACCAAACTAGCGGGAGGGCCCAATGAGCAGTTCTTC
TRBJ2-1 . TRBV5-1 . CASSLEGGISYNEQFF TGCGCCAGCAGCTTGGAAGGCGGGATCTCCTACAATGAGCAGTTCTTC
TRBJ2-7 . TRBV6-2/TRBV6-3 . CASSTFGTASYEQYF TGTGCCAGCAGCACCTTCGGCACAGCATCCTACGAGCAGTACTTC
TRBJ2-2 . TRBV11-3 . CASSLDWRLGTGELFF TGTGCCAGCAGCTTAGATTGGAGACTAGGCACCGGGGAGCTGTTTTTT
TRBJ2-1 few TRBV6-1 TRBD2 CASSVAGGVFDEQFF TGTGCCAGCAGTGTAGCGGGAGGAGTGTTCGATGAGCAGTTCTTC
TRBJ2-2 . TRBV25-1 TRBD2 CASSRGSANTGELFF TGTGCCAGCAGCCGCGGGAGTGCGAACACCGGGGAGCTGTTTTTT
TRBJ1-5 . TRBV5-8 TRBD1 CASSLGTGESNQPQHF TGTGCCAGCAGCTTAGGGACAGGGGAGAGCAATCAGCCCCAGCATTTT
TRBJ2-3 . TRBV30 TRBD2 CAWSSPTRLAGAGSTDTQYF TGTGCCTGGAGTTCCCCGACTCGGCTAGCGGGAGCGGGTAGCACAGATACGCAGTATTTT
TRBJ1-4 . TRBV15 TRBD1 CATSRDRGTGWANEKLFF TGTGCCACCAGCAGAGATCGCGGGACAGGGTGGGCTAATGAAAAACTGTTTTTT
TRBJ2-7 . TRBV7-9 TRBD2 CASSSSGGDLEQYF TGTGCCAGCAGCTCATCCGGGGGGGACCTCGAGCAGTACTTC
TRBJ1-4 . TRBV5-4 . CASSLFGEKLFF TGTGCCAGCAGCTTGTTCGGTGAAAAACTGTTTTTT
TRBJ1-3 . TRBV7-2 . CASSLRAQDDTIYF TGTGCCAGCAGCTTACGGGCACAGGACGACACCATATATTTT
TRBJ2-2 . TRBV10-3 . CAISDFGELFF TGTGCCATCAGTGACTTCGGGGAGCTGTTTTTT
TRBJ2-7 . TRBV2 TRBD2 CASSPAGGYEQYF TGTGCCAGCAGCCCCGCGGGGGGGTACGAGCAGTACTTC